These T cell receptor beta chains were read from a single sample in a study of PD-L1 blockade in urothelial cancer. Data came from immunoSEQ multiplex PCR; TCRdb stores just in-frame clones and leaves some out. Among about 38,000 clones listed, over 75% were seen once. The specimen was PBMCs, collected around atezolizumab (anti-PD-L1) treatment. These receptors came from a man between 60 and 75 years old with urothelial cancer. The CDR3 runs from the conserved cysteine through the conserved F or W. Fields, in order: CDR3 DNA, CDR3 protein, clone size, D gene, V gene, J gene, CDR3 length. A D gene is named only where the DNA matches it firmly. Rows give clone size only sometimes, using once, few, many, or a class for an expanded clone.

DNA: TGTGCCAGCAGCACTAACGGGGGGAAAGCCTACGAGCAGTACTTC
CDR3: CASSTNGGKAYEQYF
size: NA
D: TRBD2
V: TRBV7-2
J: TRBJ2-7
length: 15

DNA: TGTGCCAGCAGCTTCAGACAGGGGGCAAACATTCAGTACTTC
CDR3: CASSFRQGANIQYF
size: NA
D: TRBD1
V: TRBV7-2
J: TRBJ2-4
length: 14

DNA: TGTGCCAGCAGTGTAGAGGGGGCTCCTTCCTACGAGCAGTACTTC
CDR3: CASSVEGAPSYEQYF
size: NA
D: TRBD1
V: TRBV6-1
J: TRBJ2-7
length: 15

DNA: TGTGCCAGCAGCGTAGCGGATTCACCCCTCCACTTT
CDR3: CASSVADSPLHF
size: NA
D: NA
V: TRBV9
J: TRBJ1-6
length: 12

DNA: TGTGCCAGCAGTGAAATCGGGATCGACTATGGCTACACCTTC
CDR3: CASSEIGIDYGYTF
size: NA
D: NA
V: TRBV6-1
J: TRBJ1-2
length: 14

DNA: TGTGCCAGCAGCCGAAGTTGGGGGGAAGAGGGCGAGCAGTACTTC
CDR3: CASSRSWGEEGEQYF
size: NA
D: NA
V: TRBV7-9
J: TRBJ2-7
length: 15

DNA: TGTGCCAGTAGTATCTTGGGACAGGGGTGGACTGAAGCTTTCTTT
CDR3: CASSILGQGWTEAFF
size: NA
D: TRBD1
V: TRBV19
J: TRBJ1-1
length: 15

DNA: TGTGCCAGCAGTGAAGTAGCGGGGGGGCAAGAGACCCAGTACTTC
CDR3: CASSEVAGGQETQYF
size: few
D: TRBD2
V: TRBV6-1
J: TRBJ2-5
length: 15

DNA: TGTGCCAGCAGTGCGATTGGACAGGGTCCTAATGAAAAACTGTTTTTT
CDR3: CASSAIGQGPNEKLFF
size: NA
D: TRBD1
V: TRBV25-1
J: TRBJ1-4
length: 16

DNA: TGTGCCAGCAGCCCCCCACTACAGCCCCAGCATTTT
CDR3: CASSPPLQPQHF
size: NA
D: NA
V: TRBV7-8
J: TRBJ1-5
length: 12

DNA: TGTGCCAGCAGCTGGGGACAGGGCGGGAACACTGAAGCTTTCTTT
CDR3: CASSWGQGGNTEAFF
size: few
D: TRBD1
V: TRBV7-2
J: TRBJ1-1
length: 15

DNA: TGTGCCAGCAGTTTACTCCAGGGGGTGGCCTATGGCTACACCTTC
CDR3: CASSLLQGVAYGYTF
size: NA
D: TRBD1
V: TRBV6-5
J: TRBJ1-2
length: 15

DNA: TGTGCCAGCAGCTTGGCCGCACAGGGTTACAATGAGCAGTTCTTC
CDR3: CASSLAAQGYNEQFF
size: NA
D: NA
V: TRBV5-6
J: TRBJ2-1
length: 15

DNA: TGTGCCAGCCGCGCCCAGGTCTCAGACGAAAAACTGTTTTTT
CDR3: CASRAQVSDEKLFF
size: NA
D: NA
V: TRBV6-5
J: TRBJ1-4
length: 14

DNA: TGTGCCACCAGCCCCCGGGACAGGGAGGCGGGTGAGCAGTTCTTC
CDR3: CATSPRDREAGEQFF
size: NA
D: TRBD1
V: TRBV15
J: TRBJ2-1
length: 15

DNA: TGTGCCAGCAAGCCTGTTCCGGGACAGGGTACCAACGAGCAGTACTTC
CDR3: CASKPVPGQGTNEQYF
size: once
D: TRBD1
V: TRBV2
J: TRBJ2-7
length: 16

DNA: TGTGCCAGCAGCACGGGGGACTCCAGCTCCTACAATGAGCAGTTCTTC
CDR3: CASSTGDSSSYNEQFF
size: NA
D: NA
V: TRBV9
J: TRBJ2-1
length: 16

DNA: TGTGCCAGCAGCCAGGGAGGGACAGGGGCCAACAATGAGCAGTTCTTC
CDR3: CASSQGGTGANNEQFF
size: NA
D: TRBD1
V: TRBV5-4
J: TRBJ2-1
length: 16

DNA: TGTGCCAGCACCCTAGGAGAAGGGGGCTCCGAGCAGTACTTC
CDR3: CASTLGEGGSEQYF
size: NA
D: TRBD1
V: TRBV6-6
J: TRBJ2-7
length: 14

DNA: TGTGCCAGCAATCCGGGGACAGGGTTCCACGAGCAGTACTTC
CDR3: CASNPGTGFHEQYF
size: NA
D: TRBD1
V: TRBV7-9
J: TRBJ2-7
length: 14

DNA: TGTGCCAGCAGCTGGGGGCCAGGGGGACCTAGCGCAGGCAATCAGCCCCAGCATTTT
CDR3: CASSWGPGGPSAGNQPQHF
size: once
D: TRBD1
V: TRBV5-5
J: TRBJ1-5
length: 19

DNA: TGTGCCAGCAGCTTGGCCAGCTCCTACGAGCAGTACTTC
CDR3: CASSLASSYEQYF
size: NA
D: NA
V: TRBV7-6
J: TRBJ2-7
length: 13

DNA: TGCGCCAGCAAGGAACAGGGGCCCTACAATGAGCAGTTCTTC
CDR3: CASKEQGPYNEQFF
size: NA
D: TRBD1
V: TRBV5-1
J: TRBJ2-1
length: 14

DNA: TGTGCCAGCAGCGCCGACAGGGGATACACAGATACGCAGTATTTT
CDR3: CASSADRGYTDTQYF
size: NA
D: TRBD1
V: TRBV11-2
J: TRBJ2-3
length: 15

DNA: TGTGCCAGCAGCCCAGGGCTGCGGCTATTTAACACAGATACGCAGTATTTT
CDR3: CASSPGLRLFNTDTQYF
size: NA
D: NA
V: TRBV5-5
J: TRBJ2-3
length: 17

DNA: TGTGCCAGTAGTATGGGCCACGGGCGCCTTTTTAGGGGCTCCTACGAGCAGTACTTC
CDR3: CASSMGHGRLFRGSYEQYF
size: NA
D: NA
V: TRBV19
J: TRBJ2-7
length: 19

DNA: TGTGCCAGCAGTTTTAACAGGGATGTTGAGCAGTTCTTC
CDR3: CASSFNRDVEQFF
size: NA
D: NA
V: TRBV2
J: TRBJ2-1
length: 13

DNA: TGCGCCAGCAGCTTGGGGACAGGCGGCTACACCTTC
CDR3: CASSLGTGGYTF
size: NA
D: TRBD1
V: TRBV5-1
J: TRBJ1-2
length: 12

DNA: TGTGCCATAAGTCGTAGGCGGGGGCCCGAGCAGTACTTC
CDR3: CAISRRRGPEQYF
size: NA
D: NA
V: TRBV28
J: TRBJ2-7
length: 13

DNA: TGTGCCAGCAGTTATGGCGGGACGCGGAATGGGAAACTGTTTTTT
CDR3: CASSYGGTRNGKLFF
size: few
D: NA
V: TRBV6-5
J: TRBJ1-4
length: 15

DNA: TGTGCCAGCAGCCCCGACAGGGGGCACACCGGGGAGCTGTTTTTT
CDR3: CASSPDRGHTGELFF
size: few
D: TRBD1
V: TRBV5-4
J: TRBJ2-2
length: 15

DNA: TGTGCCAGCACCAGGGGGTCAACTAATGAAAAACTGTTTTTT
CDR3: CASTRGSTNEKLFF
size: NA
D: TRBD1
V: TRBV6-9
J: TRBJ1-4
length: 14

DNA: TGTGCCACCAGCAGATCGGGGTCCTACGAGCAGTACTTC
CDR3: CATSRSGSYEQYF
size: NA
D: NA
V: TRBV15
J: TRBJ2-7
length: 13

DNA: TGTGCCAGCAGTCCGCGGACTAGCAGCTCAGATACGCAGTATTTT
CDR3: CASSPRTSSSDTQYF
size: NA
D: TRBD2
V: TRBV6-1
J: TRBJ2-3
length: 15

DNA: TGTGCCACCAGCAGAGGTTCTCAGGACTATGGCTACACCTTC
CDR3: CATSRGSQDYGYTF
size: NA
D: NA
V: TRBV15
J: TRBJ1-2
length: 14

DNA: TGTGCCAGCAGCCCCCTGGGGGGGGGCACAGATACGCAGTATTTT
CDR3: CASSPLGGGTDTQYF
size: NA
D: TRBD2
V: TRBV11-2
J: TRBJ2-3
length: 15

DNA: TGTGCCAGCAGCTTAGCGATGGGACTAGCGGGGGGAGAGACCCAGTACTTC
CDR3: CASSLAMGLAGGETQYF
size: once
D: TRBD2
V: TRBV7-9
J: TRBJ2-5
length: 17

DNA: TGTGCCAGCAGTGGGGACAGGGGCAGGACCTCCACCGGGGAGCTGTTTTTT
CDR3: CASSGDRGRTSTGELFF
size: NA
D: TRBD1
V: TRBV6-1
J: TRBJ2-2
length: 17

DNA: TGTGCCAGCAGCGTAGACAGGGGTATTTTCAATGAGCAGTTCTTC
CDR3: CASSVDRGIFNEQFF
size: NA
D: TRBD1
V: TRBV11-2
J: TRBJ2-1
length: 15

DNA: TGTGCCAGCAGCGTATGGACAGGACAAACCCTCCACTTT
CDR3: CASSVWTGQTLHF
size: NA
D: NA
V: TRBV12-1
J: TRBJ1-6
length: 13

DNA: TGTGCCTTGTACCGGGTCCCCACTGAAGCTTTCTTT
CDR3: CALYRVPTEAFF
size: NA
D: NA
V: TRBV30
J: TRBJ1-1
length: 12

DNA: TGCGCCAGCAGGGACTTCTCCCCCACAGATACGCAGTATTTT
CDR3: CASRDFSPTDTQYF
size: NA
D: NA
V: TRBV10-2
J: TRBJ2-3
length: 14

DNA: TGTGCCAGCACCCTACGGAGCGGGGGGGCCTTGAATGAGCAGTTCTTC
CDR3: CASTLRSGGALNEQFF
size: NA
D: TRBD2
V: TRBV2
J: TRBJ2-1
length: 16

DNA: TGTGCCAGCAGTCGGGACAGACAAGAGACCCAGTACTTC
CDR3: CASSRDRQETQYF
size: NA
D: TRBD1
V: TRBV2
J: TRBJ2-5
length: 13

DNA: TGTGCCAGCAGGCAATCGGGGACCCAGTACTTC
CDR3: CASRQSGTQYF
size: NA
D: NA
V: TRBV6-5
J: TRBJ2-5
length: 11

DNA: TGCGCCAGCAGCCAAGTGGGACAGAGACGACCCTACGAGCAGTACTTC
CDR3: CASSQVGQRRPYEQYF
size: NA
D: TRBD1
V: TRBV4-1
J: TRBJ2-7
length: 16

DNA: TGTGCCAGCAGCCAAGAAATGGGCAGACAAGAGACCCAGTACTTC
CDR3: CASSQEMGRQETQYF
size: NA
D: NA
V: TRBV4-2
J: TRBJ2-5
length: 15

DNA: TGCGCCAGCAGCTTGGCTATGGAGGACGAGCAGTACTTC
CDR3: CASSLAMEDEQYF
size: NA
D: NA
V: TRBV5-1
J: TRBJ2-7
length: 13

DNA: TGCGCCAGCAGCCAAGATCTTTCCCGGTTCAGGAAGAATTTTAACTATGGCTACACCTTC
CDR3: CASSQDLSRFRKNFNYGYTF
size: NA
D: NA
V: TRBV4-1
J: TRBJ1-2
length: 20

DNA: TGTGCTAGTGGACCTAGCGGGGGGGAGACCCAGTACTTC
CDR3: CASGPSGGETQYF
size: NA
D: TRBD2
V: TRBV12-5
J: TRBJ2-5
length: 13

DNA: TGTGCCTGGAGGCTAAAGACCGGGACAGGGGCTTCACCCCTCCACTTT
CDR3: CAWRLKTGTGASPLHF
size: NA
D: TRBD1
V: TRBV30
J: TRBJ1-6
length: 16

DNA: TGTGCCAGCAGCTTGGGAGGCAGTACTAGCACAGATACGCAGTATTTT
CDR3: CASSLGGSTSTDTQYF
size: NA
D: NA
V: TRBV5-8
J: TRBJ2-3
length: 16

DNA: TGTGCCAGCAGCTTAGACAGGGGGCCCGACGAGCAGTACTTC
CDR3: CASSLDRGPDEQYF
size: NA
D: TRBD1
V: TRBV11-2
J: TRBJ2-7
length: 14

DNA: TGTGCCATCAGGGACAGTTCCTACAATGAGCAGTTCTTC
CDR3: CAIRDSSYNEQFF
size: few
D: NA
V: TRBV10-3
J: TRBJ2-1
length: 13